This T cell receptor (beta chain) was profiled in a study of CD8+CD57+ T cells in acquired aplastic anemia. Flow cytometry had shown expanded CD8+CD57+ cells in the patients chosen for sequencing. In its sample, this clonotype was seen many times. Its antigen is undetermined. Study conclusions and caveats: Twenty-nine was the count of CD8+ CDR3 sequences that patients shared with controls. Significance was not reached for CD8+ Simpson's diversity between patients and controls.

Profiling of TCR beta VDJ combinations and CDR3 sequences used genomic DNA as template. Via MiXCR, TCRdb re-called the reads, giving one row per CDR3 protein. Among some 120,000 distinct CDR3 sequences, 55% to 60% were seen once, and the ten largest hold roughly 29%. V was pared by 3 bases and J by 1 base, with 6 bases between. CDR3 length: 13 residues. This TCR derives from a human donor with aplastic anemia. Material: sorted CD4+, CD8+, or CD8+CD57+ T cells (not recorded which) from PBMCs. The rearrangement links TRBV12-3 or TRBV12-4 to TRBJ1-1; no clear D gene. The CDR3 nucleotides are TGTGCCAGCAGTTTTACAGCGAACACTGAAGCTTTCTTT. Translation gives CASSFTANTEAFF.